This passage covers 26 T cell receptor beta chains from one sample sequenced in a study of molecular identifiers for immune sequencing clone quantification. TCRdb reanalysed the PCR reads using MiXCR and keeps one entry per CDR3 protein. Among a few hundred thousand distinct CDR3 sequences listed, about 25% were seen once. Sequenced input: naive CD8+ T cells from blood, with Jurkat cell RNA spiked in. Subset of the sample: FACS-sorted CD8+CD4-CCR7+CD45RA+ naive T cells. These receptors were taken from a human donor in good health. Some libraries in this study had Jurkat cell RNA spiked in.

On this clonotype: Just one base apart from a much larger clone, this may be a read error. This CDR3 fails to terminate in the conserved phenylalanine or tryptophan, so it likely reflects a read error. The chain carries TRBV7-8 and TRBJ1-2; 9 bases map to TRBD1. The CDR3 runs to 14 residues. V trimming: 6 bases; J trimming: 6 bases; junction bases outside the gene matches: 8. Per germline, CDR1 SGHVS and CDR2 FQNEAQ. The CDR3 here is CASSPRTGGHGYTL. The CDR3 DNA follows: TGTGCCAGCAGTCCCCGAACAGGGGGCCATGGCTACACCCTC.

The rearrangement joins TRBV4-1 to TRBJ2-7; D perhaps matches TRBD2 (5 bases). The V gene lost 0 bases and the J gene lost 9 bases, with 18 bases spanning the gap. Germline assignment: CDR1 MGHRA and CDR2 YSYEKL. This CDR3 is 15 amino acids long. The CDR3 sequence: CASSQDQPGMAGQYF. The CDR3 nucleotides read TGCGCCAGCAGCCAAGACCAGCCGGGGATGGCGGGGCAGTACTTC.

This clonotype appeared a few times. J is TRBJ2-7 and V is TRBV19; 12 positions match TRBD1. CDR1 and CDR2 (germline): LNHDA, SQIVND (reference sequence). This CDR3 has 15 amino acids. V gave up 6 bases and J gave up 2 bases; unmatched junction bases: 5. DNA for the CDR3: TGTGCCAGTAGAGGGACAGGGGGCGCAACCTACGAGCAGTACTTC. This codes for CASRGTGGATYEQYF.

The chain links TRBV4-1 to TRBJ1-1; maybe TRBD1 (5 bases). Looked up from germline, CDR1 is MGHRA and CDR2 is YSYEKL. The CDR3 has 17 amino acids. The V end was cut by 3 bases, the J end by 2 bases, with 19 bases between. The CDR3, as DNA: TGCGCCAGCAGCCAGACCGGACAACTTAAAACAAACACTGAAGCTTTCTTT. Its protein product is CASSQTGQLKTNTEAFF.

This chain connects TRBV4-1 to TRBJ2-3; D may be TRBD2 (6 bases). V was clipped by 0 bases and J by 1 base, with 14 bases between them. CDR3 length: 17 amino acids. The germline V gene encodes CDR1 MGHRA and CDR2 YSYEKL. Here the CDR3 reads CASSQEPPSEGTDTQYF. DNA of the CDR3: TGCGCCAGCAGCCAAGAGCCCCCTAGCGAAGGCACAGATACGCAGTATTTT.

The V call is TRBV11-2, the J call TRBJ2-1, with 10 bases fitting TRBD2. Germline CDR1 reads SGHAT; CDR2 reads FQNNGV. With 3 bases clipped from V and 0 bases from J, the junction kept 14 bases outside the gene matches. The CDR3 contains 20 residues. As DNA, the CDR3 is TGTGCCAGCAGCTTTTCCGGGGGTGGTAGCGGGAGGTACTCCTACAATGAGCAGTTCTTC. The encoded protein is CASSFSGGGSGRYSYNEQFF.

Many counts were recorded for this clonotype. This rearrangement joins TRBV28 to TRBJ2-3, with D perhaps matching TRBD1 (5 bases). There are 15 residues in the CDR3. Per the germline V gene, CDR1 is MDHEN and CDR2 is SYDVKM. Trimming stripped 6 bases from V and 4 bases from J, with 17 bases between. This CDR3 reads CASRTRQRKADTQYF. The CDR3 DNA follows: TGTGCCAGCAGAACACGACAGCGAAAAGCAGATACGCAGTATTTT.

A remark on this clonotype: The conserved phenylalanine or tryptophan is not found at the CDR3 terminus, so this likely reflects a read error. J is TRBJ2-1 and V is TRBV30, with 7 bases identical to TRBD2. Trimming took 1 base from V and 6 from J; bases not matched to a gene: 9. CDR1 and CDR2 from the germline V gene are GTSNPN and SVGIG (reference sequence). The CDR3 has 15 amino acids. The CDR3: CAWSGDGGLLNEQFL. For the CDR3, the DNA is TGTGCCTGGAGTGGGGACGGGGGGTTGCTCAATGAGCAGTTCTTA.

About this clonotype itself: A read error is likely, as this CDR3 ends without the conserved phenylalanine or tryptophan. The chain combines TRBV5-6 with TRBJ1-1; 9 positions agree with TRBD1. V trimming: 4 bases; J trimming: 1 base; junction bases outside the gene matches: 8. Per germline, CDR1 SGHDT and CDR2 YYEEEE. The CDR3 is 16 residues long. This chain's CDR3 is CASSPPGTGKNTEAFS. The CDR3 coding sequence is TGTGCCAGCAGCCCTCCCGGGACAGGGAAGAACACTGAAGCTTTCTCT.

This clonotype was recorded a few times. CDR3 residues: CASSYEPNAYEQYF. The CDR3 bases are TGTGCCAGCAGTTACGAACCAAACGCCTACGAGCAGTACTTC. V is TRBV6-6 and J is TRBJ2-7; D is unresolved. The germline CDR1 and CDR2 sequences are MNHNY and SVGAGI (reference sequence). The CDR3 runs to 14 residues. The V end was cut by 2 bases, the J end by 2 bases, with 10 bases between.

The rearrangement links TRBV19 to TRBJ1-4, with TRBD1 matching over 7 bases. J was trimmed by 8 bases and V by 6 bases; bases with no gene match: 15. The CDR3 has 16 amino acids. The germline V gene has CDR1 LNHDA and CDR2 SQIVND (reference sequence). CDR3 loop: CASRTLRTGLGEKLFF. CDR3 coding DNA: TGTGCCAGTAGGACACTCCGGACAGGACTTGGGGAAAAACTGTTTTTT.

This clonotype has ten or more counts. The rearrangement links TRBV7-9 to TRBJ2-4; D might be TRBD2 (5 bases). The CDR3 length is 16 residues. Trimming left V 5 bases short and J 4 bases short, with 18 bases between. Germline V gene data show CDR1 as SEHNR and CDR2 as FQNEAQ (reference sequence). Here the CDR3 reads CASSPDYSEAKNIQYF. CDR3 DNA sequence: TGTGCCAGCAGCCCTGACTACTCAGAGGCAAAAAACATTCAGTACTTC.

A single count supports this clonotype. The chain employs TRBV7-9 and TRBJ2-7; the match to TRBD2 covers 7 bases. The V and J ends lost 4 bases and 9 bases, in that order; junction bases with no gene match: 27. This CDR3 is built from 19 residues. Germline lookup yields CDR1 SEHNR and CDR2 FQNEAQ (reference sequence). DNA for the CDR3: TGTGCCAGCAGCTCCCCATTCCCTGGAGCGGGAAGAGAGGGAGGCGCGCAGTACTTC. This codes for CASSSPFPGAGREGGAQYF.

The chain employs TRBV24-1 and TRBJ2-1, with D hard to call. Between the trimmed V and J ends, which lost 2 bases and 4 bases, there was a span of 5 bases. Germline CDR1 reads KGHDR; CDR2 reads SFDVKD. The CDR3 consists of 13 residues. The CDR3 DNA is TGTGCCACCAGTGATTATAGTTACAATGAGCAGTTCTTC. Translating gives CATSDYSYNEQFF.

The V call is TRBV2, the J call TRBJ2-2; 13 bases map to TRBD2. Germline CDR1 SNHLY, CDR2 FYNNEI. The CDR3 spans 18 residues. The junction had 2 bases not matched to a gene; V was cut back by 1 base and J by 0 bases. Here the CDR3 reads CASSEVGTSGTNTGELFF. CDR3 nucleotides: TGTGCCAGCAGTGAAGTTGGGACTAGCGGGACGAACACCGGGGAGCTGTTTTTT.

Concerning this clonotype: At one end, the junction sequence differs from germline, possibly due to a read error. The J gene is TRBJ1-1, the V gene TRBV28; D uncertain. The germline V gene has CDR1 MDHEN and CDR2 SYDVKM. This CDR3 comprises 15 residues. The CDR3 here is CASSPPGGLSTEALF. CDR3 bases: TGTGCCAGCAGTCCCCCGGGTGGGCTGAGCACTGAAGCTCTCTTT. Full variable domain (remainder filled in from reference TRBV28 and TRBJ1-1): DVKVTQSSRYLVKRTGEKVFLECVQDMDHENMFWYRQDPGLGLRLIYFSYDVKMKEKGDIPEGYSVSREKKERFSLILESASTNQTSMYLCASSPPGGLSTEALFGQGTRLTVV.

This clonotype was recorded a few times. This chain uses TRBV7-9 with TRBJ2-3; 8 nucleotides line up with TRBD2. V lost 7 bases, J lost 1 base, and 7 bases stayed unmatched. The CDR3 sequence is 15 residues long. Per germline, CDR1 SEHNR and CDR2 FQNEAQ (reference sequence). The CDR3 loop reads CASIESGGRTDTQYF. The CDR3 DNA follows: TGTGCCAGCATCGAGAGCGGGGGCCGCACAGATACGCAGTATTTT.

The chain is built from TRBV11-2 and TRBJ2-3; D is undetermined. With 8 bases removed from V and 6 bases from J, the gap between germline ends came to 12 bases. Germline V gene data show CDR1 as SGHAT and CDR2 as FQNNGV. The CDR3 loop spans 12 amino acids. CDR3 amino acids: CASRPWGDTQYF. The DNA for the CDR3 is TGTGCCAGCCGCCCCTGGGGTGATACGCAGTATTTT.

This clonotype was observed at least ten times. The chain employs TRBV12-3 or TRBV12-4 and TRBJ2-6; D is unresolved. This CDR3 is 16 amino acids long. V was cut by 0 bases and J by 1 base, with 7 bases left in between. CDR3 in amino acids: CASSLAGLSGANVLTF. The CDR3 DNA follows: TGTGCCAGCAGTTTAGCGGGCTTGTCTGGGGCCAACGTCCTGACTTTC.

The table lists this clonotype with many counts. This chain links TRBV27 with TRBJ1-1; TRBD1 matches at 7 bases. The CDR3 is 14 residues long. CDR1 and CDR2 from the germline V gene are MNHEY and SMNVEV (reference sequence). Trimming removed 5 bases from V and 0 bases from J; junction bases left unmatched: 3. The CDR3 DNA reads TGTGCCAGCAGTATACAGGGGATGAACACTGAAGCTTTCTTT. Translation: CASSIQGMNTEAFF.

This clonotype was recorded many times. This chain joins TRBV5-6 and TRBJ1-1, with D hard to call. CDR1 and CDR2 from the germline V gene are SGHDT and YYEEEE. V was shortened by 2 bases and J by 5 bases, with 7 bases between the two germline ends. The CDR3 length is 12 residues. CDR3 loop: CASSFGETEAFF. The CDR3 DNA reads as TGTGCCAGCAGCTTTGGAGAAACTGAAGCTTTCTTT.

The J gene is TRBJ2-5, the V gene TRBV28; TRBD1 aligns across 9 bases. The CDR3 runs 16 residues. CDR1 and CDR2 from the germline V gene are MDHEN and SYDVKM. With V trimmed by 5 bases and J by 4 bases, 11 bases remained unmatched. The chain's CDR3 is CASSKTGTGRRETQYF. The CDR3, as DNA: TGTGCCAGCAGTAAAACCGGGACAGGGCGTCGAGAGACCCAGTACTTC.

This chain's CDR3 is CASSSGSLTDTQYF. The CDR3 DNA follows: TGTGCCAGCAGCTCCGGGAGTTTGACAGATACGCAGTATTTT. The rearrangement uses TRBV5-6 and TRBJ2-3; D is perhaps TRBD2 (6 bases). The length of the CDR3 is 14 residues. Germline lookup yields CDR1 SGHDT and CDR2 YYEEEE. The V and J ends lost 3 bases and 3 bases respectively, with 11 bases between them.

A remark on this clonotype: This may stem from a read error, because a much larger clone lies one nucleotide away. CDR3: CSARLTGRYEQYF. The CDR3 DNA sequence: TGCAGTGCTAGACTAACAGGGAGGTACGAGCAGTACTTC. This rearrangement joins TRBV20-1 to TRBJ2-7; either TRBD1 or TRBD2 may fit D (6 bases each). Germline loops: CDR1 DFQATT, CDR2 SNEGSKA (reference sequence). V was trimmed by 2 bases and J by 4 bases, leaving 12 bases between them. There are 13 residues in the CDR3.

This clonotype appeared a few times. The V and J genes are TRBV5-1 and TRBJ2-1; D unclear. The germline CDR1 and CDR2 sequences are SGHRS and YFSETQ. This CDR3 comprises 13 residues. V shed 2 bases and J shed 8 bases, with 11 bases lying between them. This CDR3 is CASSFGRRDEQFF. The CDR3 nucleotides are TGCGCCAGCAGCTTTGGACGTCGCGATGAGCAGTTCTTC. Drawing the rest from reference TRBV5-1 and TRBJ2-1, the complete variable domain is KAGVTQTPRYLIKTRGQQVTLSCSPISGHRSVSWYQQTPGQGLQFLFEYFSETQRNKGNFPGRFSGRQFSNSRSEMNVSTLELGDSALYLCASSFGRRDEQFFGPGTRLTVL.

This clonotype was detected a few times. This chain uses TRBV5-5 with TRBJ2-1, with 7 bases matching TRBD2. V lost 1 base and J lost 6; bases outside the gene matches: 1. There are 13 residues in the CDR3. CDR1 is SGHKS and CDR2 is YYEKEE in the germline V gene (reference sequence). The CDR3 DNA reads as TGTGCCAGCAGCTTGTGGGGGGGCAATGAGCAGTTCTTC. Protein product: CASSLWGGNEQFF.